This T cell receptor (beta chain) was sequenced in a study of cytomegalovirus exposure and HLA in healthy donors (dated by TCRdb to about 2017). For the study in its entirety: According to an earlier analysis of 450 to 650 of the donors, about 179 million T cells yielded roughly 110 million unique TCR beta sequences and 250 to 350 Gb of sequence data. Roughly 300 gigabases of sequencing data and approximately 91 million unique TCR sequences made up an early release that covered approximately 700 HLA-typed donors. Of the roughly 410 genotyped donors, 75% to 85% were placed in the genetic ancestry cluster associated with self-reported Caucasian donors. The study aimed to test whether cataloging public T cell receptors could reveal signatures of past pathogen exposure. The study profiled the T cell repertoires of about 640 subjects by immunosequencing and related them to cytomegalovirus serostatus. A separate validation cohort of approximately 130 different subjects was used in addition to the approximately 670-subject first cohort. The study combined high-throughput TCR immunosequencing, statistical association of individual TCRs with disease status, and machine learning to predict cytomegalovirus infection status. A later analysis re-analyzed previously published TCR beta repertoires from several hundred donors and added high-resolution HLA genotyping to study TCR occurrence patterns. In the later analysis, no new phenotypic data were used to find candidate immune exposures; instead, reliance was placed on TCR beta sequences and their occurrence across donors. An earlier analysis of approximately 630 of the donors applied high-throughput TCR beta sequencing to assess whether each TCR beta V gene segment acted as functional or pseudogenic. Alongside the repertoire data, information on donor age, sex, ethnicity and CMV serostatus was compiled. Genome-wide SNP genotypes for about three fifths of the roughly 700 donors were used in a later genetic analysis, which treated that subset as a discovery cohort. All discovery cohort repertoires had been generated using a single sequencing platform. HLA typing included class I and class II loci at four-digit resolution. The number of typed donors differed by locus: about 629-640 for A, B, C, DRB1 and DQB1; 500 to 550 for DQA1; around 580 for DPA1; and roughly 470 for DPB1. Four to six DR-DQ haplotypes were handled as single units for association and clustering, since linkage in the cohort was strong. Among some 410 genotyped donors of the cohort, an average of around 240,000 unique TCR beta nucleotide sequences were sequenced per donor, roughly 20% of them non-productive.

Regarding this clone: Which antigen it targets is not known. It has no much larger one-base neighbor in the sample; base qualities were not kept.

Receptors were amplified or captured by the immunoSEQ multiplex PCR assay. For the multiplex PCR, a mixture combining 60 forward primers for TCR Vbeta segments and 13 reverse primers for TCR Jbeta segments was used. A multiplex PCR assay on genomic DNA amplified the CDR3 region of rearranged TCR beta genes. Amplified TCR beta libraries were sequenced as 87-base-pair reads on the Illumina HiSeq System. For the original study's pipeline: In a later analysis, 70 million to 95 million unique TCR beta chains were counted across the roughly 670 repertoires, and around 10 million of these chains were shared by at least two donors. A nearest-neighbor algorithm error-corrected the raw reads and collapsed the reads into unique sequences, merging closely related sequences to remove PCR and sequencing errors. Alignment of CDR3 sequences to IMGT reference sequences was used to assign V, D and J gene segments. For a sequence to be retained, a match of at least six nucleotides to both a V gene segment and a J gene segment was required. Rearrangements were called productive when the CDR3 lacked stop codons and stayed in frame with V and J; all others were non-productive. CDR3 was defined according to IMGT convention as the region running from the second conserved V-encoded cysteine to the conserved J-encoded phenylalanine. The earlier analysis of approximately 500 of the donors excluded sequences that lacked an unambiguous match to a single V gene segment. In an earlier analysis of 587 of the donors, a V segment was called functional when productive rearrangements were above 56.7%, and segregating when the standard deviation between donors exceeded 5%. A statistical classification framework was built to diagnose cytomegalovirus status from the catalog of TCR beta chain sequences. In a later analysis, V and J genes were assigned by comparing TCR nucleotide sequences against IMGT/GENE-DB human TR gene sequences. The TCRdist pipeline was used in a later analysis to assign CDR3 sequences and most-parsimonious VDJ recombination scenarios. In a later analysis, each TCR beta chain was defined by its CDR3 amino acid sequence together with its V-gene family, and reads lacking a unique V-gene family were excluded. As a way to deal with suspected cross-contamination and a sequencing artifact, a later analysis dropped 450 to 600 nucleotide sequences that were highly shared and had low generation probability. For each public chain, a later analysis derived a clonal expansion index from normalized ranks of inferred template counts within each repertoire. In a later analysis, generation probabilities were computed using a VDJ recombination model fitted to out-of-frame rearrangements, and the results were checked against IGoR. A later analysis scored TCR-TCR, TCR-HLA and TCR-CMV co-occurrence with hypergeometric tests, applying a repertoire-size bias correction to TCR pairs. False discovery rates were estimated in a later analysis by permuting HLA or CMV assignments 20 times. A later analysis grouped co-occurring TCRs with DBSCAN, adding TCRdist sequence similarity when clustering within HLA-allele-positive subsets. Repertoires with fewer than 30,000 or more than 120,000 public chains were left out of co-occurrence clustering, as were a handful of repertoires with anomalous nucleotide sharing. TCRdb took this table from immuneACCESS and kept in-frame rearrangements with V and J called. Such tables lack part of the clones; where checked against another copy, unresolved V genes explain under half of the gap, and the rest is unexplained. V and J calls and clone size are copied from that table; D and trimming were computed from the DNA. The sample table records approximately 150,000 clones; around 9.6% of these occur just once. The leading ten clones occupy 1.8% of the sample.

The cohort was made up of roughly 670 healthy bone marrow donors. At the time of sampling, all cohort members were nominally healthy, though unrecorded immune exposures were likely present. The donor was CMV seronegative and belonged to the group of over 350 seronegative cohort members. Each donor provided a peripheral blood sample, and peripheral blood mononuclear cells were used for TCR beta sequencing. Genomic DNA was extracted from the blood cell samples with the Qiagen DNeasy Blood Extraction Kit. The paper as a whole reports these results and caveats: The only immune exposure information available for the cohort was CMV serostatus. In a later analysis, HLA-associated TCR beta chains were found to be more clonally expanded and to have lower generation probabilities than equally common non-associated chains. The authors suggested that the approach could potentially be extended to other disease states and immunological phenotypes. In a later analysis, most CMV-associated TCR beta chains were found to appear HLA-restricted, with HLA associations seemingly driven largely by CMV exposure. Roughly uniform sequencing depth across donors was assumed in presence/absence analyses, although this assumption may not hold. This cohort had only TCR beta chains sequenced, and the lack of alpha or paired-chain data limited which features could be detected. The study gave a list of about 160 TCR beta chains associated with cytomegalovirus. A further reported finding was that TCR beta sequences accurately predicted the HLA-A and HLA-B alleles for most subjects in the first cohort. Because HLA typing was unavailable for some donors at each locus, only the typed subset was used in association tests. In vitro tests confirmed that a few of the cytomegalovirus-associated TCR beta chains recognize cytomegalovirus antigens. In a later genetic analysis, a missense DCLRE1C variant was associated with V-gene and J-gene trimming of TCR beta chains, and the association was replicated in an independent cohort. A later analysis reported that several top co-occurrence clusters appeared linked to parvovirus B19, influenza, CMV and Epstein-Barr virus. Correlated functional status among segregating V segments might be attributable to linkage disequilibrium, but an unknown experimental factor could not be ruled out. Specific HLA alleles were associated with 15,000 to 20,000 TCR beta sequences at a false discovery rate of 0.05 in a later analysis. Most TCR sequences were seen in very few donors, while some public TCRs were found in many individuals. Assigning TCR associations to individual alleles was difficult when HLA alleles, especially DR and DQ, strongly co-occurred. In a later analysis, the rate of TCR association differed among HLA loci, with DRB1 alleles having the most associated TCRs and HLA-C alleles having the fewest. The classifier was reported to diagnose cytomegalovirus status with high specificity and sensitivity in both the original cohort and the validation cohort. Because counts were too low, around 17 rarely observed V segments, including chromosome 9 orphons, were left out of the earlier analysis of several hundred of the donors. In an earlier analysis of around 600 of the donors, most TCR beta V segments were observed in productive rearrangements about 87% or about 30% of the time, broadly matching IMGT annotations. A group of highly shared sequence variants was considered likely to be a technical artifact of the sequencing pipeline. Compared with the approximately 670-donor mean, donors in an Asian-associated ancestry cluster had fewer N-insertions in productive TCRs, according to a later genetic analysis.

The receptor comes from a male donor in good health and CMV-seronegative. The sample taken for sequencing was PBMCs.

The sequenced DNA is TGTGCCAGCAGCCCGGGTCGGGAAGAAAAACTGTTTTTT. Its protein product is CASSPGREEKLFF. Recombination joined TRBV5-4 with TRBJ1-4, with no reliable assignment of the D segment. Relative to germline, V is 4 bases shorter and J is 8 bases shorter, with 12 bases between their ends. The germline V gene (reference sequence) gives CDR1 as SGHNT and CDR2 as YYREEE. CDR3 length: 13 amino acids, cysteine to phenylalanine. Just CDR3 DNA is preserved here, 39 bases in frame from base 1.